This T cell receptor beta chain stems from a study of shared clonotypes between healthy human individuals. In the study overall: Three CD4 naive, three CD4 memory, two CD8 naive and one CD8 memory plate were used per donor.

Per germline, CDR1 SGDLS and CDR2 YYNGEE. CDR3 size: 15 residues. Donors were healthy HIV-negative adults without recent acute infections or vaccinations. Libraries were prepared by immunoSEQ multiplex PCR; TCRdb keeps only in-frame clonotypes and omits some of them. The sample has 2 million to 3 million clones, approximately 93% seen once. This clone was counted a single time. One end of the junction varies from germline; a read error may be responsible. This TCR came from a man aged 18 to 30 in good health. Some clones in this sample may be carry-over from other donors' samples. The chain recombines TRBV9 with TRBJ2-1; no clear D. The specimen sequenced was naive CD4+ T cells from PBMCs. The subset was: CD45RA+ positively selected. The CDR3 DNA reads TGTGCCAGCAACGTAGCCGCCAATGCGGTGGGTGAGCAGTTCTTC. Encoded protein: CASNVAANAVGEQFF.